The 8 T cell receptor beta chains below all came from one sample that was sequenced in a study of tumor-infiltrating lymphocytes in primary liver carcinoma. Extraction of RNA together with DNA used roughly 20-33 mg of unsorted bulk tissue. TCR beta cDNA came from around 0.5 ug total RNA, primed with a constant-region primer. Library construction for TCR beta comprised three nested multiplex PCR rounds performed with slightly modified ARM-PCR. Each of the first two PCR rounds ran nine to ten cycles with TRBV1-TRBV30 forward and C-beta reverse primers. TCRdb itself ran the multiplex PCR reads through MiXCR, one entry per CDR3 protein. The data show some 46,000 distinct CDR3 sequences, approximately 82% seen once. The sample consisted of tumor-adjacent normal liver tissue. These receptors all stem from a woman in her twenties or thirties with primary liver carcinoma and hepatitis B virus infection.

A single count supports this clonotype. This chain links TRBV11-2 with TRBJ2-7, with 9 bases identical to TRBD1. V shed 9 bases and J 0 bases; nucleotides not matched to a gene: 15. This CDR3 spans 17 amino acids. Germline lookup yields CDR1 SGHAT and CDR2 FQNNGV. Written as DNA, the CDR3 is TGTGCCAGGAGCCCCTACAGCAGGACAGGGGCCTCCTACGAGCAGTACTTC. Translating gives CARSPYSRTGASYEQYF.

This clonotype has a count of ten or more. The gene calls are TRBV21-1 and TRBJ1-5; the listed D gene, TRBD1, was not tested against the DNA. TRBV21-1 is a documented pseudogene. CDR3 length: 16 residues. CDR3 loop: CASRTGTGKKNQPQHF. Here the CDR3 DNA reads TGTGCCAGCAGAACCGGGACAGGGAAAAAGAATCAGCCCCAGCATTTT.

In its sample, this clonotype was seen once. A junction end diverges from the germline sequence, so it may reflect a read error. The chain couples TRBV5-6 to TRBJ2-7, with 9 nucleotides matching TRBD2. CDR1 and CDR2 from the germline V gene are SGHDT and YYEEEE. The CDR3 contains 17 residues. The CDR3 DNA reads TGTGCAAGCAGCCCAGGGATTAGCGGGAGTTTTGCCTACGAGCAGTACTTC. Amino acids: CASSPGISGSFAYEQYF.

Comment on this clonotype: An end of the junction differs from the germline gene, which may be a read error. This chain connects TRBV6-1 to TRBJ2-7; D could derive from TRBD1 or TRBD2 (5 bases each). This CDR3 region has 13 residues. CDR1 is MNHNS, CDR2 SASEGT, per germline. CDR3 protein: CAISDKQGWEQYF. CDR3 DNA sequence: TGTGCCATCAGTGATAAGCAGGGTTGGGAGCAATACTTC.

Turning to this clonotype: Given the absence of the conserved phenylalanine or tryptophan at the CDR3 end, a read error is likely. This chain links TRBV29-1 with TRBJ2-1; D is possibly TRBD1 or TRBD2 (6 bases each). From germline, CDR1 is SQVTM and CDR2 ANQGSEA. This CDR3 is 12 amino acids long. The CDR3 DNA reads TGCAGTGTTGAAGAGGGGGGAAGGGAGCAGTTCTTA. Its protein is CSVEEGGREQFL.

V is TRBV6-2 or TRBV6-3 and J is TRBJ2-2; TRBD2 is a possible D gene (7 bases). CDR1 and CDR2 from the germline V gene are MNHEY and SVGEGT. V was clipped by 6 bases and J by 17 bases, with 25 bases between them. The CDR3 runs to 14 residues. CDR3 residues: CASSLDGNTGGLFF. The DNA of the CDR3 is TGTGCCAGCAGCCTTGACGGAAACACCGGGGGGCTTTTTTTT.

V is TRBV11-3 and J is TRBJ2-1, with a weak D call TRBD1 (6 bases). The V end lost 5 bases, the J end lost 16 bases, and 27 bases lay between the germline ends. CDR1 SGHNT and CDR2 YENEEA come from the germline V gene. The CDR3 is 15 residues long. The CDR3 sequence is CASSLGVGAYNEHFF. The CDR3 bases are TGTGCCAGCAGCCTAGGGGTGGGGGCCTACAATGAACACTTCTTC.

Concerning this clonotype: With a much larger clone just one base away, this may be a read error. This rearrangement joins TRBV13 to TRBJ1-1; possible D gene TRBD1, 5 bases. V was trimmed by 7 bases and J by 4 bases, leaving 22 bases between them. The germline V gene encodes CDR1 PRHDT and CDR2 FYEKMQ (reference sequence). This CDR3 comprises 16 residues. The chain's CDR3 is CASNSQGEWWGTEAFF. In DNA, the CDR3 is TGTGCCAGCAACTCCCAAGGGGAATGGTGGGGCACTGAAGCTTTCTTT.